This entry lists 9 T cell receptor beta chains sequenced from one sample in a study of blood T cell repertoires in COVID-19. Clones were sequenced by immunoSEQ multiplex PCR, and TCRdb holds only the in-frame ones, with some missing. The repertoire includes roughly 330,000 clones, 80% to 90% of them detected once, and roughly a tenth sits in the top ten. Sequenced material: PBMCs or T cells enriched from blood (not recorded which). The receptors were gathered from a woman aged 18 to 35 who had recovered from COVID-19.

This chain connects TRBV2 to TRBJ2-7; TRBD2 matches 9 bases. The V and J ends lost 10 bases and 4 bases, in that order; junction bases with no gene match: 5. The CDR3 runs 12 residues. Germline lookup yields CDR1 SNHLY and CDR2 FYNNEI. CDR3 region: CATRGLAYEQYF. The CDR3 region has the DNA TGTGCCACGAGGGGACTAGCTTACGAGCAGTACTTC.

DNA for the CDR3: TGTGCCAGCAGGCTAGCAGATACCTACAATGAGCAGTTCTTC. The encoded protein is CASRLADTYNEQFF. V gene TRBV9 combines with J gene TRBJ2-1, with D perhaps TRBD2 (5 bases). Germline V CDR1 and CDR2: SGDLS, YYNGEE. V lost 5 bases and J lost 2, with 11 bases in between. This CDR3 has 14 amino acids.

V gene TRBV4-1 combines with J gene TRBJ2-1; the match to TRBD2 covers 7 bases. J lost 4 bases, V lost 6 bases, and 12 bases had no gene match. Germline CDR1 and CDR2: MGHRA and YSYEKL. The CDR3 spans 16 residues. Written as DNA, the CDR3 is TGCGCCAGCAGATTCTTTGCGGGAGTCTCTTACAATGAGCAGTTCTTC. This sequence encodes CASRFFAGVSYNEQFF.

The CDR3 protein is CASSQGPGTDTQYF. CDR3 nucleotides: TGCGCCAGCAGCCAAGGACCCGGGACAGATACGCAGTATTTT. The genes are TRBV4-1 and TRBJ2-3; D gene unclear. CDR3 size: 14 residues. Trimming took off 1 base at V and 3 bases at J, with 8 bases between the two ends. Per germline, CDR1 MGHRA and CDR2 YSYEKL.

The rearrangement uses TRBV29-1 and TRBJ1-2; 7 bases are a match to TRBD1. Losses at the gene ends were 6 bases for V and 4 bases for J; bases not matched to a gene: 5. The CDR3 sequence is 12 residues long. Germline V gene sequence: CDR1 SQVTM, CDR2 ANQGSEA. The CDR3 sequence is CSVDRSTYGYTF. CDR3 DNA sequence: TGCAGCGTGGACAGGTCGACCTATGGCTACACCTTC.

This chain joins TRBV2 and TRBJ2-7; tentative D call: TRBD1 (8 bases). The V gene's germline CDR1 is SNHLY and CDR2 FYNNEI. The CDR3 length is 15 residues. Deletions cut 5 bases from V and 1 base from J, with 15 bases between. The CDR3 spells CASSKQGGGSYEQYF. DNA of the CDR3: TGTGCCAGCAGTAAACAGGGGGGAGGGTCCTACGAGCAGTACTTC.

The chain recombines TRBV7-3 with TRBJ2-2; 10 nucleotides match TRBD2. The germline gives CDR1 SGHTA, CDR2 FQGTGA. This CDR3 contains 21 residues. V was clipped by 1 base and J by 4 bases; unmatched bases: 18. This CDR3 reads CASSLRGLAGVGVRGTGELFF. In DNA, the CDR3 is TGTGCCAGCAGCTTAAGGGGGCTAGCGGGAGTTGGGGTTCGTGGCACCGGGGAGCTGTTTTTT.

This clone occurred a few times. This CDR3 is also generated by other DNA sequences in the sample. The chain has TRBV9 and TRBJ1-2; D uncertain. Trimming took 0 bases from V and 7 from J, leaving 10 bases between them. CDR1 is SGDLS, CDR2 YYNGEE, per germline. The CDR3 is 13 amino acids. CDR3 coding DNA: TGTGCCAGCAGCGTAGGGGCAGGTCCTGGCTACACCTTC. It codes for CASSVGAGPGYTF.

The chain combines TRBV9 with TRBJ1-5; D is possibly TRBD1 (6 bases). The V gene lost 6 bases and the J gene lost 7 bases, with 17 bases spanning the gap. Germline CDR1 reads SGDLS; CDR2 reads YYNGEE. CDR3 length: 14 amino acids. CDR3 sequence: CASTIQGLGQPQHF. The CDR3 nucleotides are TGTGCCAGCACCATCCAGGGGTTGGGGCAGCCCCAGCATTTT.